This T cell receptor beta chain was identified during a study of early T cells in non-severe SARS-CoV-2 infection (dated by TCRdb to the early 2020s). Regarding the study in general: Because TCR sequencing was done on bulk RNA from unsorted whole blood, the alpha and beta chains could not be paired.

This clonotype was counted ten times or more. It lacks a known antigen. The input lacks base qualities; no much larger clone sits a single base away. Set within a cohort of healthcare workers in London, UK, this nested case-control study involved weekly PCR testing of nasopharyngeal swabs along with blood sampling. Between 23 and 31 March 2020, the week of the UK lockdown, healthcare workers were enrolled and then followed up weekly for as long as 16 weeks. Beyond this particular receptor, the publication reports: VDJdb matching was skewed toward anti-spike CD8 responses and likely underestimated virus-specific expansions by missing private and CD4 specificities.

Library preparation was by 5' RACE. TCRdb names NextSeq 500 as the instrument used. In the TCR library protocol, unique molecular identifiers were attached to individual cDNA molecules to correct for PCR bias and sequencing error. Both TCR alpha and beta chains were sequenced, and tight co-correlation was observed between alpha and beta sequence abundances in each sample. In the original analysis: V gene, J gene and CDR3 annotation of TCR sequences was performed with Decombinator V4. Expanded TCRs were defined as changing significantly between any two time points under a Poisson model with p below 0.0001. TCR abundances were normalised to the total number of TCRs sequenced per sample and expressed as counts per million. MAIT TCRs were defined by TRAV1-2 paired with TRAJ12, TRAJ20 or TRAJ33, and iNKT TCRs by TRAV10 paired with TRAJ18. VDJdb, accessed 1 November 2021, was searched for CMV, EBV and SARS-CoV-2 annotated TCRs, with TCRs annotated for multiple antigens excluded. The public reads were quality trimmed at Q25 with fastp and then assembled into clones with MiXCR by TCRdb, keeping productive beta chains. When rows share a CDR3 protein, they turn into one entry using the most common DNA and genes. TCRdb, not the authors, supplied the V and J calls. For this sample there are 55,000 to 70,000 distinct CDR3 sequences; roughly 4.6% appear just once. The ten largest clones add up to roughly 3.6% of the sample.

Per the germline V gene, SGHNT is the CDR1 and YENEEA is the CDR2. The CDR3, cysteine through phenylalanine, is 12 amino acids long. Of the read, only the CDR3 DNA is kept; its 36 bases are in frame from base 1. Trimming removed 0 bases from V and 10 bases from J, leaving 9 bases between the germline ends. The receptor comes from an adult who was a healthcare worker with PCR-confirmed SARS-CoV-2 infection or an uninfected control (not recorded which). The donor label of this sample is uncertain. The sequence is built from TRBV11-3 and TRBJ1-1, with TRBD1 perhaps the D gene, on 5 matching bases. This specimen consisted of whole blood, obtained at baseline. Here is the DNA: TGTGCCAGCAGCTTAGAGAGGGGCGCAGCTTTCTTT. Its protein is CASSLERGAAFF.